The T cell receptor beta chain under discussion was sequenced for a study of blood T cell repertoires in COVID-19. Study overall: Sources were T cells, B-cell-depleted T cells, or PBMCs; the material itself was cDNA or gDNA.

Libraries were prepared by immunoSEQ multiplex PCR; TCRdb keeps only in-frame clonotypes and omits some of them. The data contain tens of thousands of clones, 85% to 90% of them singletons. The receptor was isolated from a human donor in a cohort sampled during active COVID-19. Sequenced sample: peripheral blood.

Written as DNA, the CDR3 is TGTGCCAGCGGGAGAGCGGGAGGGCCATACAATGAGCAGTTCTTC. Translation gives CASGRAGGPYNEQFF. This chain links TRBV7-3 with TRBJ2-1; TRBD2 matches 10 bases. Trimming at V came to 8 bases and at J to 4 bases, leaving 8 bases not matched to a gene. Germline lookup yields CDR1 SGHTA and CDR2 FQGTGA. The CDR3 contains 15 residues.